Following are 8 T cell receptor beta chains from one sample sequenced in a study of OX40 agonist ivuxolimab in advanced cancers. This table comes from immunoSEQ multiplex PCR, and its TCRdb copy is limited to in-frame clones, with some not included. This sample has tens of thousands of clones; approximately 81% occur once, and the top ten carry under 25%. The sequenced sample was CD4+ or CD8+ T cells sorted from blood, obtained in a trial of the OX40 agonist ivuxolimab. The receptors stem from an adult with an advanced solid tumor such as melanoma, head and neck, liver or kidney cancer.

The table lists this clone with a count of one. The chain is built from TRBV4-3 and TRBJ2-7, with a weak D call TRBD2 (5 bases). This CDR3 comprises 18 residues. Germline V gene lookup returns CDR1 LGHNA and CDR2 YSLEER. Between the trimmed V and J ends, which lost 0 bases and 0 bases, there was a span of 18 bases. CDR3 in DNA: TGCGCCAGCAGCCAAGATTCTAGCCGGGGAAAGCTCTCCTACGAGCAGTACTTC. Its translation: CASSQDSSRGKLSYEQYF.

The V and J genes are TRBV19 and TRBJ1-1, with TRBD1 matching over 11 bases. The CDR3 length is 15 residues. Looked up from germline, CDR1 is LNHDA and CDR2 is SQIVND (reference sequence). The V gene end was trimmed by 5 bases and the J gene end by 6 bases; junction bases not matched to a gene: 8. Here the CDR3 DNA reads TGTGCCAGTAGTTTCGGGACAGGGGGAAGGGCTGAAGCTTTCTTT. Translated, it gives CASSFGTGGRAEAFF.

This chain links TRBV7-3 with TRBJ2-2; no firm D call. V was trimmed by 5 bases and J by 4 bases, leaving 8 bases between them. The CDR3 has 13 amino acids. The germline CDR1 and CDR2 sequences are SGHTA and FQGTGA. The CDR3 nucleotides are TGTGCCAGCAGCCCGACGGGCACCGGGGAGCTGTTTTTT. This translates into CASSPTGTGELFF. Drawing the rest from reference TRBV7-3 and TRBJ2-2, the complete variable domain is GAGVSQTPSNKVTEKGKYVELRCDPISGHTALYWYRQSLGQGPEFLIYFQGTGAADDSGLPNDRFFAVRPEGSVSTLKIQRTERGDSAVYLCASSPTGTGELFFGEGSRLTVL.

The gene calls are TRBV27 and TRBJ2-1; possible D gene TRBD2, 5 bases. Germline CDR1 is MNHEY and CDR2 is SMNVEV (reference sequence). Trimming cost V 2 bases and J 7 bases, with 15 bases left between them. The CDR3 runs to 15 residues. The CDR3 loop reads CASSLNFGVYNEQFF. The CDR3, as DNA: TGTGCCAGCAGTTTAAATTTCGGGGTTTATAATGAGCAGTTCTTC.

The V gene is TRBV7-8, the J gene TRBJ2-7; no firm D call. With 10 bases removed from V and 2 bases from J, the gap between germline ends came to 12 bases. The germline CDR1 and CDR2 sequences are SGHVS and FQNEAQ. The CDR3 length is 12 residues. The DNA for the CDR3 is TGTGCCACCTCGGCCCGACCCTACGAGCAGTACTTC. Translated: CATSARPYEQYF.

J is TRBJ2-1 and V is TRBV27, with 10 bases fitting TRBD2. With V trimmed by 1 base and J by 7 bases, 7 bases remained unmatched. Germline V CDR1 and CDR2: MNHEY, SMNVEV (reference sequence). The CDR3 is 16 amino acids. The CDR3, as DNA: TGTGCCAGCAGTTTATTAGGCAGCGGGAGGGCAAATGAGCAGTTCTTC. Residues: CASSLLGSGRANEQFF.

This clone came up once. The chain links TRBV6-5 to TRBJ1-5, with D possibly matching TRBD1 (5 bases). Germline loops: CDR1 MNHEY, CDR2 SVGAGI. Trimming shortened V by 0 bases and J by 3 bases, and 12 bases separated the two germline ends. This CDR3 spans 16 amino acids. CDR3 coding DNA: TGTGCCAGCAGTTACTCGTCGTCAGGGAACAATCAGCCCCAGCATTTT. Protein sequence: CASSYSSSGNNQPQHF.

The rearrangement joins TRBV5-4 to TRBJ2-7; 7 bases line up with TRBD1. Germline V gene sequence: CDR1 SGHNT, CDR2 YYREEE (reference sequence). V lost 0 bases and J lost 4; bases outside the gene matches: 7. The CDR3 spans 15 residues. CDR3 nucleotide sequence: TGTGCCAGCAGCTTGGAACAGGGGAAACTTTACGAGCAGTACTTC. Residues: CASSLEQGKLYEQYF.